This T cell receptor beta chain was recorded in a study of metastatic and nonmetastatic thyroid tumors. Whole-study context: Repertoire data that came from the blood and tumor or nodule tissue of malignant and benign thyroid patients were compared. Study-level points and caveats: It was reportedly found that TCR beta diversity was significantly higher in malignant thyroid tumors than in benign nodules, a difference seen in both blood and tumor samples.

Thyroid surgery was performed in patients who had received no treatment beforehand. As for this clone: Its cognate antigen is unknown.

There are 15 residues in the CDR3. V was cut by 6 bases and J by 1 base, with 15 bases left in between. Germline-derived CDR1 and CDR2 are MNHNS and SASEGT. In the source study's methods: Researchers built a distant-metastasis classifier for papillary thyroid cancer that drew on CDR3 differences across clinicopathological groups. TCRdb re-processed the PCR reads through MiXCR. The V and J calls were determined by TCRdb, not by the authors. The sample carries 25,000 to 35,000 clones, 16% recorded once. The sequence came from a female donor with papillary thyroid cancer or a benign thyroid nodule (not recorded which). Some clones in this sample may be carry-over from other donors' samples. V and J are TRBV6-1 and TRBJ2-5; unclear D gene. Material: blood. The CDR3 coding sequence is TGTGCCAGCAGATTTGGGGTCACCCTCCAAGAGACCCAGTACTTC. Encoded protein: CASRFGVTLQETQYF.